The present TCR beta chain was sequenced within a study of blood T cell repertoires in COVID-19 (dated by TCRdb to about 2020). Describing the broader study: Collaborator samples came from the United States, Italy and Spain and covered acute and convalescent phases of COVID-19. The repertoires were released in a freely available public database meant as a resource for research on the immune response to SARS-CoV-2. HLA class I and class II types, where available, came from metadata supplied by the sample provider rather than from assay-based typing. The dataset comprised deeply sampled blood TCRbeta repertoires from subjects exposed to, actively infected with, or recovered from COVID-19. The samples were drawn from two sources: the first 160 participants of the ongoing ImmuneRACE study, and over 950 subjects contributed by 6 global collaborators. The material from the prospective study consisted of cDNA or gDNA derived from T cells, B-cell-depleted T cells, or PBMCs. Nearly every sample came with metadata listing a de-identified subject ID, COVID-19 status, age in years and sex.

General study outcomes and caveats: Clinical and demographic metadata were provided uncurated, with the amount varying by source and participant.

The immunoSEQ Assay, a bias-controlled multiplex PCR, was used to amplify TCRbeta CDR3 regions from genomic DNA. The published analysis was carried out like this. The number of nucleated cells in each sample was estimated from the amplification of reference gene primers within the assay. To quantify the absolute abundance of each unique TCRbeta CDR3 rearrangement, sequence reads were collapsed and filtered. For each sample, productive Simpson clonality was calculated as the square root of Simpson's diversity index over productive rearrangements. In its TCRdb copy, this immuneACCESS table keeps in-frame sequences only and misses some clones. Where compared with another copy, unresolved V genes explain less than half of these, and the others have no known cause. The D gene and trimming were derived from the DNA, and the V and J assignments and clone size from that table. Present in this sample are about 260,000 clones, almost 85% of which were seen just once. In total, the top ten clones hold about 2% of the sample.

Trimming takes 0 bases off V and 7 bases off J; junction bases not matched to a gene: 11. Sequences MNHEY (CDR1) and SVGAGI (CDR2) are obtained from the germline V gene. The CDR3 sequence holds 16 residues, the cysteine and phenylalanine included. The read is trimmed to its CDR3 DNA, 48 bases read in frame from base 1. Collaborating institutions collected whole blood in K2EDTA tubes following their own protocols. For TCRbeta analysis, collaborator samples were shipped as frozen whole blood, as isolated PBMCs, or as DNA extracted from either sample type. Regarding this clone: Which antigen it targets is not known. No base quality values were provided; no much bigger clone lies one nucleotide off.

This TCR was sampled from a woman of 80 years or more with acute or convalescent COVID-19. The chain is assembled from TRBV6-5 and TRBJ1-1; TRBD1 agrees with 7 junctional bases. Sequenced material: peripheral blood. The DNA sequence is given as TGTGCCAGCAGTTACTCGAGAGGCAGGGGGAGGATTGAAGCTTTCTTT. The translation is CASSYSRGRGRIEAFF.